These 24 T cell receptor beta chains originate from one sample sequenced in a study of cytomegalovirus exposure and HLA in healthy donors. This PCR relied on a set of 60 Vbeta primers and 13 Jbeta primers. Libraries were prepared by immunoSEQ multiplex PCR; TCRdb keeps only in-frame clonotypes and omits some of them. The sample consists of around 40,000 clones, roughly nine tenths of them appearing once. The sequencing input was PBMCs. The receptors shown here come from a woman aged 40 to 50 in good health and CMV-seropositive.

J is TRBJ1-2 and V is TRBV14; D may be TRBD1 (5 bases). The CDR3 totals 14 residues. V dropped 1 base and J dropped 2 bases, with 8 bases sitting between them. Germline assignment: CDR1 SGHDN and CDR2 FVKESK. In DNA form, the CDR3 reads TGTGCCAGCAGCCAAGTGAAGGGGAACTATGGCTACACCTTC. Encoded protein: CASSQVKGNYGYTF. Supplemented by reference TRBV14 and TRBJ1-2, the full variable domain reads EAGVTQFPSHSVIEKGQTVTLRCDPISGHDNLYWYRRVMGKEIKFLLHFVKESKQDESGMPNNRFLAERTGGTYSTLKVQPAELEDSGVYFCASSQVKGNYGYTFGSGTRLTVV.

The rearrangement joins TRBV7-2 to TRBJ2-6; weak D call: TRBD1 (5 bases). The germline V gene has CDR1 SGHTA and CDR2 FQGNSA. Deletions cut 0 bases from V and 2 bases from J, with 8 bases between. CDR3 length: 16 amino acids. CDR3: CASSLAGAAGANVLTF. DNA of the CDR3: TGTGCCAGCAGCTTAGCAGGGGCTGCTGGGGCCAACGTCCTGACTTTC. Supplemented by reference TRBV7-2 and TRBJ2-6, the full variable domain reads GAGVSQSPSNKVTEKGKDVELRCDPISGHTALYWYRQSLGQGLEFLIYFQGNSAPDKSGLPSDRFSAERTGGSVSTLTIQRTQQEDSAVYLCASSLAGAAGANVLTFGAGSRLTVL.

The V and J genes are TRBV6-1 and TRBJ1-1, with D possibly TRBD1 on 5 matching bases. V was cut by 4 bases and J by 2 bases, with 23 bases left in between. The germline V gene encodes CDR1 MNHNS and CDR2 SASEGT. The CDR3 sequence is 18 residues long. CDR3 sequence (DNA): TGTGCCAGCAGTGGACAAGCCGGGACTTCGCGAGGAAACACTGAAGCTTTCTTT. It encodes CASSGQAGTSRGNTEAFF.

This clone was recorded once. The chain recombines TRBV28 with TRBJ2-1; a possible D gene is TRBD2 (5 bases). This CDR3 has 15 residues. The germline gives CDR1 MDHEN, CDR2 SYDVKM. Trimming left V 5 bases short and J 6 bases short, with 17 bases between. In nucleotides, the CDR3 is TGTGCCAGCAGTAATTTGTTGGGAGAGGGCAATGAGCAGTTCTTC. Translated, it gives CASSNLLGEGNEQFF. Full variable domain (remainder filled in from reference TRBV28 and TRBJ2-1): DVKVTQSSRYLVKRTGEKVFLECVQDMDHENMFWYRQDPGLGLRLIYFSYDVKMKEKGDIPEGYSVSREKKERFSLILESASTNQTSMYLCASSNLLGEGNEQFFGPGTRLTVL.

This rearrangement joins TRBV5-6 to TRBJ1-1; no definite D call. The length of the CDR3 is 15 residues. From germline, CDR1 is SGHDT and CDR2 YYEEEE. This chain's CDR3 is CVKQKTAYEDTEAFF. As DNA, the CDR3 is TGTGTCAAGCAGAAGACGGCATACGAGGACACTGAAGCTTTCTTT. Filled out from reference TRBV5-6 and TRBJ1-1, the complete variable domain reads DAGVTQSPTHLIKTRGQQVTLRCSPKSGHDTVSWYQQALGQGPQFIFQYYEEEERQRGNFPDRFSGHQFPNYSSELNVNALLLGDSALYLCVKQKTAYEDTEAFFGQGTRLTVV.

The rearrangement joins TRBV5-1 to TRBJ1-1, with unresolved D. There are 18 residues in the CDR3. Trimming stripped 0 bases from V and 6 bases from J, with 24 bases between. The germline CDR1 and CDR2 sequences are SGHRS and YFSETQ. CDR3 bases: TGCGCCAGCAGCTTGGAGCTATCGGACCGACCTCTCGGGGCTGAAGCTTTCTTT. Its translation is CASSLELSDRPLGAEAFF.

This chain uses TRBV19 with TRBJ1-5; 8 bases fit TRBD1. The CDR3 extends over 14 amino acids. V shed 4 bases, J shed 6 bases, and the junction held 5 bases outside the gene matches. The V gene's germline CDR1 is LNHDA and CDR2 SQIVND (reference sequence). For the CDR3, the DNA is TGTGCCAGTAGTACTGGACAGGGAGGTCAGCCCCAGCATTTT. Protein product: CASSTGQGGQPQHF.

V is TRBV29-1 and J is TRBJ1-1; TRBD1 is a possible D gene (6 bases). This CDR3 region has 16 residues. V lost 3 bases and J 1 base, leaving 18 bases between the germline ends. Germline assignment: CDR1 SQVTM and CDR2 ANQGSEA. The CDR3 sequence: CSVDLGGADSNTEAFF. The CDR3 DNA sequence: TGCAGCGTTGATTTGGGGGGGGCGGATTCGAACACTGAAGCTTTCTTT.

This chain links TRBV19 with TRBJ2-3, with 11 bases lining up with TRBD1. Germline-derived CDR1 and CDR2 are LNHDA and SQIVND (reference sequence). The CDR3 is made up of 15 amino acids. The V and J ends lost 4 bases and 8 bases, in that order; junction bases with no gene match: 8. The CDR3 here is CASSNPGQGECTQYF. The DNA of the CDR3 is TGTGCCAGTAGTAACCCGGGACAGGGGGAGTGTACGCAGTATTTT.

This chain's CDR3 is CASTLLLAGGGNEQFF. The CDR3, as DNA: TGTGCCAGCACCCTCCTACTAGCGGGAGGAGGCAATGAGCAGTTCTTC. The rearrangement joins TRBV28 to TRBJ2-1; TRBD2 agrees at 12 bases. V was pared by 7 bases and J by 6 bases, with 10 bases of the junction left unmatched. This CDR3 spans 16 amino acids. CDR1 is MDHEN and CDR2 is SYDVKM in the germline V gene.

The chain employs TRBV5-4 and TRBJ2-3, with 8 bases aligning to TRBD1. The CDR3 contains 15 residues. V lost 4 bases, J lost 3 bases, and 7 bases stayed unmatched. Germline loops: CDR1 SGHNT, CDR2 YYREEE (reference sequence). The CDR3 is CASSARQGITDTQYF. For the CDR3, the DNA is TGTGCCAGCAGCGCGAGACAGGGGATTACAGATACGCAGTATTTT.

The rearrangement uses TRBV6-4 and TRBJ2-7; TRBD1 matches 7 bases. J gave up 0 bases and V 9 bases, and 5 bases lay outside the gene matches. This CDR3 has 13 residues. Germline V CDR1 and CDR2: MRHNA, SNTAGT. As DNA, the CDR3 is TGTGCCAGGCCGACAGGGAACTCCTACGAGCAGTACTTC. It encodes CARPTGNSYEQYF.

This sequence joins TRBV28 and TRBJ1-2; tentatively, D is TRBD1 (6 bases). Germline-derived CDR1 and CDR2 are MDHEN and SYDVKM. The ends were cut back, 10 bases at V and 4 bases at J, with 13 bases in the middle. CDR3 length: 12 residues. CDR3 protein: CATGQSSYGYTF. CDR3 sequence (DNA): TGTGCCACTGGACAGAGCTCCTATGGCTACACCTTC.

The chain employs TRBV15 and TRBJ2-5, with D tentatively TRBD1 (6 bases). CDR1 and CDR2 (germline): LNHNV, YYDKDF (reference sequence). This CDR3 has 14 amino acids. Trimming removed 3 bases from V and 5 bases from J, with 13 bases in between. CDR3 coding DNA: TGTGCCACCAGCAGTGGAGACAGGCGGGAGACCCAGTACTTC. Its protein is CATSSGDRRETQYF.

The CDR3 sequence is CASSFVSNEQFF. The CDR3 bases are TGTGCCAGCAGCTTCGTATCCAATGAGCAGTTCTTC. The chain employs TRBV2 and TRBJ2-1; D not certain. CDR3 length: 12 amino acids. The germline V gene encodes CDR1 SNHLY and CDR2 FYNNEI. Between the trimmed V and J ends, which lost 6 bases and 6 bases, there was a span of 9 bases.

This clone was detected only a few times. The chain recombines TRBV4-3 with TRBJ1-1, with D possibly being TRBD1 (5 bases). CDR3 length: 15 residues. The germline CDR1 and CDR2 sequences are LGHNA and YSLEER. V was pared by 0 bases and J by 7 bases, with 15 bases between. CDR3 DNA sequence: TGCGCCAGCAGCCAAGATCTCGGGGGATCCGGTGAAGCTTTCTTT. Protein product: CASSQDLGGSGEAFF.

The CDR3 loop is CASSTTIRGLGYTF. The CDR3 bases are TGTGCCAGCAGTACAACGATCAGGGGGCTCGGCTACACCTTC. V and J are TRBV6-1 and TRBJ1-2, with 8 positions matching TRBD1. Per the germline V gene, CDR1 is MNHNS and CDR2 is SASEGT. The CDR3 loop spans 14 amino acids. With V trimmed by 5 bases and J by 8 bases, 10 bases remained unmatched.

This rearrangement joins TRBV5-1 to TRBJ2-4, with 11 bases matching TRBD1. Losses at the gene ends were 2 bases for V and 5 bases for J; bases not matched to a gene: 9. CDR1 and CDR2 from the germline V gene are SGHRS and YFSETQ. This CDR3 contains 17 residues. The CDR3 nucleotides read TGCGCCAGCAGCTTATCTCCGGGACAGGGGGTAGAAAACATTCAGTACTTC. Its protein is CASSLSPGQGVENIQYF.

V gene TRBV5-1 combines with J gene TRBJ2-7, with 10 bases matching TRBD1. The junction had 8 bases not matched to a gene; V was cut back by 0 bases and J by 5 bases. The CDR3 contains 16 residues. Germline V lookup: CDR1 SGHRS, CDR2 YFSETQ. The CDR3 region has the DNA TGCGCCAGCAGCTTGGACCCGGGGACAGGGGCGAACGAGCAGTACTTC. This sequence encodes CASSLDPGTGANEQYF.

The rearrangement uses TRBV9 and TRBJ2-3; 11 bases map to TRBD1. Germline loops: CDR1 SGDLS, CDR2 YYNGEE. V was pared by 3 bases and J by 4 bases, with 7 bases of the junction left unmatched. This CDR3 contains 16 residues. Here the CDR3 reads CASSAETGQGADTQYF. In DNA form, the CDR3 reads TGTGCCAGCAGCGCCGAAACGGGACAGGGGGCAGATACGCAGTATTTT.

This chain uses TRBV11-2 with TRBJ2-7, with D possibly matching TRBD1 (7 bases). The V end lost 1 base, the J end lost 9 bases, and 16 bases lay between the germline ends. The germline V gene encodes CDR1 SGHAT and CDR2 FQNNGV. This CDR3 spans 14 amino acids. CDR3 in amino acids: CASSLGRDRHGQYF. The CDR3 DNA is TGTGCCAGCAGCTTAGGGCGGGACAGACACGGGCAGTACTTC. The entire variable domain, with the rest obtained from reference TRBV11-2 and TRBJ2-7, is as follows: EAGVAQSPRYKIIEKRQSVAFWCNPISGHATLYWYQQILGQGPKLLIQFQNNGVVDDSQLPKDRFSAERLKGVDSTLKIQPAKLEDSAVYLCASSLGRDRHGQYFGPGTRLTVT.

V and J are TRBV2 and TRBJ2-1; the match to TRBD2 covers 8 bases. The germline gives CDR1 SNHLY, CDR2 FYNNEI. The CDR3 covers 17 residues. The V segment lost 8 bases and the J segment 6 bases; nucleotides outside the gene matches: 18. The CDR3 loop is CASRSTRAGASGNEQFF. The CDR3 bases are TGTGCCAGCCGTTCCACCCGAGCGGGAGCATCGGGCAATGAGCAGTTCTTC.

The chain uses TRBV6-6 and TRBJ2-7; 10 bases are a match to TRBD1. V gave up 5 bases and J gave up 5 bases; unmatched junction bases: 3. Per germline, CDR1 MNHNY and CDR2 SVGAGI (reference sequence). The CDR3 runs 13 residues. CDR3: CASSRQGANEQYF. Here the CDR3 DNA reads TGTGCCAGCAGTCGACAGGGGGCCAACGAGCAGTACTTC.

The chain couples TRBV6-5 to TRBJ2-7, with a tentative D call TRBD2 (7 bases). This CDR3 is 15 amino acids long. CDR1 is MNHEY, CDR2 SVGAGI, per germline. V was shortened by 2 bases and J by 3 bases, with 14 bases between the two germline ends. DNA for the CDR3: TGTGCCAGCAGTTACACCGGGGGGCGCGACTACGAGCAGTACTTC. It codes for CASSYTGGRDYEQYF.